Listed below are T cell receptor beta chains from one sample, sequenced in a study of tumor and adjacent non-tumor tissue in lung cancer. TCRdb called the multiplex PCR reads again in MiXCR, with one record for every CDR3 protein. Counted here are about 140,000 distinct CDR3 sequences, around 61% occurring once; the ten biggest clones make up around a sixth. The material sequenced was lung tumor tissue. These receptors came from a man between 60 and 70 years old with small cell lung cancer. Each CDR3 is given with its conserved first and last residue. Each record gives: clone size, D gene, V gene, J gene, CDR3 DNA, CDR3 protein. A D gene is named only where the DNA matches it firmly. The size entry is marked missing in some rows and otherwise reads once, few, many or a size class.

.	.	TRBV6-1	TRBJ1-1	TGTGTCAGTGTCCCCAGGGTCGATACTGAAGCTTTCTTT	CVSVPRVDTEAFF
.	.	TRBV11-2	TRBJ2-3	TGTGCCAGCAGCTTAGATTGGGATACGCGGTATTTT	CASSLDWDTRYF
.	.	TRBV12-3/TRBV12-4	TRBJ2-6	TGTGCCAGCAGTTTTAGCTCTGGGGCCAACATCCTGACTTTC	CASSFSSGANILTF
.	.	TRBV7-9	TRBJ1-2	TGTGCAAGCAGCTCGGGGGCCGCTGGCTACACCTTC	CASSSGAAGYTF
.	.	TRBV24-1	TRBJ2-1	TGTGCCACCAGTGATTCGACAGGCCAAACCTACAATGAGCAGTTCTTC	CATSDSTGQTYNEQFF
.	TRBD2	TRBV12-3/TRBV12-4	TRBJ2-2	TGTGCCAGTACCTTAGCGGGAATGAGCGCCGTGGAGCTGTTTTTT	CASTLAGMSAVELFF
many	.	TRBV12-3/TRBV12-4	TRBJ2-6	TGTGCCAGCAGTTTCTCCGGGGCCAACGTCCTGACTTTC	CASSFSGANVLTF
.	.	TRBV20-1	TRBJ2-1	TGCAGTGCCCAAAAAATACAGGGTATCAATGAGCGGTTCTTC	CSAQKIQGINERFF
.	.	TRBV20-1	TRBJ1-4	TGCAGTGTGGCCGGGGATGCAACTAATGAAAAACTGTTTTTT	CSVAGDATNEKLFF
.	TRBD2	TRBV14	TRBJ2-1	TGTGCCAGCAGCGCCGGGACTAGCCCTTACAATGAGCAGTTCTTC	CASSAGTSPYNEQFF
few	.	TRBV5-4	TRBJ2-5	TGTGCCAGCAGCGCGCAGGACACCCAAGAGACCCAGTACTTC	CASSAQDTQETQYF
.	TRBD2	TRBV12-3/TRBV12-4	TRBJ2-1	TGTGCCAGCAGTGATAGCGGGAGGGCCAATGAGCAGTTCTTC	CASSDSGRANEQFF
once	.	TRBV5-6	TRBJ2-1	TGTGCCAGCAGACCGGCTAGCAGGAATTACAATGAGCAGTTCTTC	CASRPASRNYNEQFF
.	.	TRBV6-1	TRBJ2-7	TGTGCCAGCAGTGCCGGACAGTTCTACGAACAGTACTTC	CASSAGQFYEQYF
few	.	TRBV14	TRBJ2-1	TGTGCCAGCAGCTTCCCGGCAGGGCGCTCCTACAATGAGCAGTTCTTC	CASSFPAGRSYNEQFF
.	.	TRBV11-2	TRBJ2-1	TGTGCCAGCAGCTTAGAACGCGCGGACTACAATGAGAAGTTCTTC	CASSLERADYNEKFF
.	TRBD1	TRBV6-5	TRBJ1-1	TGTGCCAGCAATTACTCGTTTTGGGACAGGGGACTTAACACTGAAGCTTTCTTT	CASNYSFWDRGLNTEAFF
few	.	TRBV6-6	TRBJ1-2	TGTGCCAGCAGTTACTCTAACTATGGCTACACCTTC	CASSYSNYGYTF
.	.	TRBV14	TRBJ1-3	TGTGCCAGCAGCCATGATCTGGTCAGCTCTGGAAACACCATATATTTT	CASSHDLVSSGNTIYF
many	.	TRBV12-3/TRBV12-4	TRBJ2-3	TGTGCCAGCACCCCGCACAGGGTTGCTACGCAGTATTTT	CASTPHRVATQYF
.	.	TRBV29-1	TRBJ2-5	TGCAGCATTGGGGTTAGCAGCGAAGAGACCCAGTGCTTC	CSIGVSSEETQCF
many	.	TRBV20-1	TRBJ2-1	TGCAGTGCTAGACAGACTAGCAGGGGCCGCTATGAGCAGTTCTTC	CSARQTSRGRYEQFF
.	.	TRBV20-1	TRBJ2-1	TGCAGTGCTAGAGAGCGTGTTGCGCGGTTCTTC	CSARERVARFF
few	.	TRBV10-2	TRBJ2-7	TGCGCCAGCAGTGAGTCGGGCGGGCAGCAGTACTTC	CASSESGGQQYF
.	.	TRBV28	TRBJ2-7	TGTGCCAGCAGACGGTCGGCCGGGACCTCCTACGAGCAGTACTTC	CASRRSAGTSYEQYF
.	.	TRBV12-3/TRBV12-4	TRBJ2-2	TGTGCCAGCAGCCCTCAGCGATCGGGGGTACACACCGGGGAGCTGTTTTTT	CASSPQRSGVHTGELFF
few	.	TRBV5-6	TRBJ1-5	TGTGCCAGCAGCTTGTTAGGGCAGCCCCAGCATTTT	CASSLLGQPQHF
.	.	TRBV6-5	TRBJ1-3	TGTGCCAGCAGCTCTAATATTTGGACCCTCTCTGGAAACACCATATATTTT	CASSSNIWTLSGNTIYF
.	.	TRBV20-1	TRBJ2-3	TGCAGTGCTAGCAGGCGGGACACAAATACGCAGTATTTT	CSASRRDTNTQYF
few	.	TRBV29-1	TRBJ1-1	TGCAGCGCCGGTAAGGGAGCTATCAGCACTGAAGCTTTCTTT	CSAGKGAISTEAFF
many	.	TRBV20-1	TRBJ2-5	TGCAGTGCTAGAGATAATGCAGCAGTGGTGGCAGGGACCCAGTACTTC	CSARDNAAVVAGTQYF
many	TRBD1	TRBV6-1	TRBJ1-5	TGTGCCAGCTCGACGAACCCGGGACAGGGGTCTCAGCCCCAGCATTTT	CASSTNPGQGSQPQHF
few	TRBD2	TRBV29-1	TRBJ2-2	TGCAGCGTTGAAGATAGCGGGAGGGACACCGGGGAGCTGTTTTTT	CSVEDSGRDTGELFF
many	TRBD1	TRBV11-1	TRBJ2-5	TGTGCCAGCAGCTTTTACGGACAGGGGCAGGAGACCCAGTACTTC	CASSFYGQGQETQYF
.	.	TRBV5-1	TRBJ2-7	TGCGCCAGGAGCTTAGCTGGAGGCCACGAGCAGTACTTC	CARSLAGGHEQYF
.	TRBD2	TRBV11-2	TRBJ2-2	TGTGCCAGCAGCCAAGCGGGGGGACACAGGGAGCTGTTTTTT	CASSQAGGHRELFF
.	.	TRBV6-1	TRBJ2-1	TGTGCCAGCACCTCCGGTGTGGGCAGCTTCTCCTACAATGAGCAGTTCTTC	CASTSGVGSFSYNEQFF
.	.	TRBV5-1	TRBJ2-5	TGCGCCAGCCGCCGTGGGGGCGGAGAGACCCAGTACTTC	CASRRGGGETQYF
once	.	TRBV6-1	TRBJ1-3	TGTGCCAGCAGTGGGGGGGGACGAAGCTCAGGAAACACCATATATTTT	CASSGGGRSSGNTIYF
.	.	TRBV5-6	TRBJ1-5	TGTACCAGCAGCATGCATCGGGCTAAGCCCCACCATTTT	CTSSMHRAKPHHF
many	.	TRBV5-5	TRBJ1-3	TGTGCCAGCACCGAGGGAAACACCATATATTTT	CASTEGNTIYF
.	TRBD1	TRBV4-1	TRBJ2-3	TGCGCCAGCAGCCAGGGGACAGCGAGCAATCAGCCCCAGTATTTT	CASSQGTASNQPQYF
.	TRBD1	TRBV20-1	TRBJ2-5	TGCAGTGCTCAGGAAGGGACAGGGCAAGAGACCCAGTACTTC	CSAQEGTGQETQYF
.	TRBD2	TRBV4-2	TRBJ2-1	TGTGCCAGTAGCCAAGTTGCGATACTTGAAACTAGCGGGAGGGCCTACAATGAGCAGTTCTTC	CASSQVAILETSGRAYNEQFF
.	.	TRBV29-1	TRBJ1-1	TGCAGCGTCTCGGTAGGGAAGGAGAGGGCTTGTTTCTTT	CSVSVGKERACFF
once	.	TRBV12-3/TRBV12-4	TRBJ2-3	TGTGCCAACCTTATTTCGGGCGTTCGCACAGATACGCAGTATTTT	CANLISGVRTDTQYF
once	TRBD1	TRBV29-1	TRBJ1-1	TGCAGAGTTGGATTGCAGGGGGCAGGAGTTTTCTTT	CRVGLQGAGVFF
.	TRBD2	TRBV20-1	TRBJ2-1	TGCAGTGCTAGGCCCACGCTAGCGGGAGGACGAAGCTCCTACAATGAGCAGTTCTTC	CSARPTLAGGRSSYNEQFF
.	TRBD1	TRBV4-2	TRBJ1-4	TGTCCCAGCAACCAAGACAAACGGGGACAGGGGTTTGTTAATGAAAAACTGTTTTTT	CPSNQDKRGQGFVNEKLFF
.	TRBD1	TRBV20-1	TRBJ1-2	TGCAGTGCTACGGAAACACAGGGGATCTATGGCTACACCTTC	CSATETQGIYGYTF
.	TRBD1	TRBV5-1	TRBJ2-6	TGCGCCAACAGCCTGGACAGGGGGTTTGGGGCAAACGTCCTGACTTTC	CANSLDRGFGANVLTF
many	TRBD1	TRBV11-3	TRBJ2-1	TGTGCCAGCAACCGGGACAGGCGACTCAATGAGCAGTTCTTC	CASNRDRRLNEQFF
many	.	TRBV11-2	TRBJ2-3	TGTGCCAGCAGCTTGGGGCGGGACACAGATACGCAGTATTTT	CASSLGRDTDTQYF
.	TRBD2	TRBV13	TRBJ2-5	TGTGCCAGCAGCTCCCAGGGATTTGCGGGAGTTGACGTAGACGGGACCCAGTACTTC	CASSSQGFAGVDVDGTQYF
.	.	TRBV11-1	TRBJ2-1	TGTGCCAGCGGCTCAGCGCAGGAGAGCCAGCCCAATGAGCAGTTCTTC	CASGSAQESQPNEQFF